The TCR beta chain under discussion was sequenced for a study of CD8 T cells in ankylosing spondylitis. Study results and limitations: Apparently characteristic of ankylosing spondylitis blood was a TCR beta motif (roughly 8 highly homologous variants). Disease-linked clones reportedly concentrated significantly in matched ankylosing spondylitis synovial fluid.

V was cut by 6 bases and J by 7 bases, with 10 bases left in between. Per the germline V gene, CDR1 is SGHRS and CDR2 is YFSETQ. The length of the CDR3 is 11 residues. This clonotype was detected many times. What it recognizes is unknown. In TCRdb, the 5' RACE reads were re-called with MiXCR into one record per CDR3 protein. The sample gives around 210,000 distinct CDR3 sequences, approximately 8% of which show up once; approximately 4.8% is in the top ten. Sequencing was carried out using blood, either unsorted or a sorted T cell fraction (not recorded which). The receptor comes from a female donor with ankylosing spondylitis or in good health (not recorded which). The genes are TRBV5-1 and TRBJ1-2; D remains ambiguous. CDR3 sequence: CASMGNLGYTF. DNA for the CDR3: TGCGCCAGCATGGGGAATCTTGGCTACACCTTC.